The 7 T cell receptor beta chains below were found in one sample sequenced in a study of Ad26.COV2.S vaccination and SARS-CoV-2 variants. The method was immunoSEQ multiplex PCR; TCRdb's version includes in-frame clones alone and lacks a portion of them. The sample includes 120,000 to 150,000 clones, roughly 89% of them seen just once. The material sequenced was peripheral blood, taken after recovery from COVID-19. These receptors were obtained from a human donor who had recovered from COVID-19.

This sequence joins TRBV4-3 and TRBJ1-4, with a weak D call TRBD1 (6 bases). Deletions cut 1 base from V and 3 bases from J, with 6 bases between. The CDR3 is made up of 14 amino acids. Germline V gene lookup returns CDR1 LGHNA and CDR2 YSLEER. The CDR3 loop is CASSQGTANEKLFF. The CDR3, as DNA: TGCGCCAGCAGCCAAGGGACAGCTAATGAAAAACTGTTTTTT.

The V gene is TRBV28, the J gene TRBJ1-1; no firm D call. Trimming pared 8 bases from V and 0 bases from J, leaving 10 bases between. Germline assignment: CDR1 MDHEN and CDR2 SYDVKM. The CDR3 is 13 residues long. As DNA, the CDR3 is TGTGCCAGCCTTTACGGACTGAACACTGAAGCTTTCTTT. Its translation is CASLYGLNTEAFF.

The chain has TRBV28 and TRBJ1-1; D is unclear. Germline-derived CDR1 and CDR2 are MDHEN and SYDVKM. Trimming pared 2 bases from V and 1 base from J, leaving 20 bases between. The CDR3 totals 18 residues. The CDR3 DNA reads TGTGCCAGCAGTTTAGGCGCGACGGCACTTTTCGGGAACACTGAAGCTTTCTTT. Amino acids: CASSLGATALFGNTEAFF. Looking up the rest from reference TRBV28 and TRBJ1-1 gives the full variable domain: DVKVTQSSRYLVKRTGEKVFLECVQDMDHENMFWYRQDPGLGLRLIYFSYDVKMKEKGDIPEGYSVSREKKERFSLILESASTNQTSMYLCASSLGATALFGNTEAFFGQGTRLTVV.

The chain links TRBV9 to TRBJ1-3; D gene unclear. Germline V gene data show CDR1 as SGDLS and CDR2 as YYNGEE. The CDR3 sequence is 13 residues long. Between the trimmed V and J ends, which lost 0 bases and 4 bases, there was a span of 5 bases. DNA for the CDR3: TGTGCCAGCAGCGTAGAAACAGGAAACACCATATATTTT. Translation: CASSVETGNTIYF.

V is TRBV7-2 and J is TRBJ1-6; D gene ambiguous. Germline-derived CDR1 and CDR2 are SGHTA and FQGNSA. V lost 0 bases, J lost 6 bases, and 9 bases lay in between. CDR3 length: 15 residues. CDR3: CASSLAGQVNSPLHF. The CDR3 DNA is TGTGCCAGCAGCTTAGCAGGCCAAGTTAATTCACCCCTCCACTTT. Filled out from reference TRBV7-2 and TRBJ1-6, the complete variable domain reads GAGVSQSPSNKVTEKGKDVELRCDPISGHTALYWYRQSLGQGLEFLIYFQGNSAPDKSGLPSDRFSAERTGGSVSTLTIQRTQQEDSAVYLCASSLAGQVNSPLHFGNGTRLTVT.

The chain joins TRBV28 to TRBJ2-7; no firm D call. V gave up 4 bases and J gave up 3 bases, with 7 bases separating them. The V gene's germline CDR1 is MDHEN and CDR2 SYDVKM. This CDR3 is 12 amino acids long. CDR3 region: CASSWGYYEQYF. CDR3 in DNA: TGTGCCAGCAGTTGGGGATACTACGAGCAGTACTTC. Drawing the rest from reference TRBV28 and TRBJ2-7, the complete variable domain is DVKVTQSSRYLVKRTGEKVFLECVQDMDHENMFWYRQDPGLGLRLIYFSYDVKMKEKGDIPEGYSVSREKKERFSLILESASTNQTSMYLCASSWGYYEQYFGPGTRLTVT.

This clone has more than one count but fewer than ten. This rearrangement joins TRBV4-1 to TRBJ2-7; perhaps TRBD1 as D (5 bases). The germline V and J ends were trimmed by 0 bases and 4 bases, with 10 bases remaining between them. The CDR3 spans 14 residues. Germline CDR1 and CDR2: MGHRA and YSYEKL. CDR3 sequence: CASSQDGAWYEQYF. The CDR3 DNA reads TGCGCCAGCAGCCAAGATGGGGCTTGGTACGAGCAGTACTTC.